This TCR beta chain was recorded in a study of post-analysis software for immune sequencing data. The wider study: Relapsing-remitting, secondary progressive and progressive-relapsing forms of multiple sclerosis all featured among disease courses.

The library was made from cDNA and included unique molecular identifiers. TCRdb processed the PCR reads anew with MiXCR; each CDR3 protein has one entry. Of roughly 150,000 distinct CDR3 sequences in the sample, roughly 35% were seen once. This clonotype has a count of ten or more. The clonotype was recovered from a girl aged 5 to 17 with multiple sclerosis. Sequencing was performed on blood, taken after autologous hematopoietic stem cell transplantation.

The CDR3 spells CASRVGTSNTEAFF. The CDR3, as DNA: TGTGCCAGCAGGGTAGGGACAAGTAACACTGAAGCTTTCTTT. The rearrangement uses TRBV12-3 or TRBV12-4 and TRBJ1-1, with a possible D match to TRBD1 (6 bases). CDR3 length equals 14 residues. Trimming shortened V by 6 bases and J by 2 bases, and 13 bases separated the two germline ends.